The entry below describes one TCR beta chain. The antigen is not known. The assay was immunoSEQ multiplex PCR, and TCRdb's table has in-frame clones only and misses some. The sample consists of about 2.2 million clones, under 95% of them appearing once. The data originate from a study of shared clonotypes between healthy human individuals. General study findings and limits: The sole specimen, blood, was sampled, and tissue repertoires likely differ. Generally, naive subsets (rather than memory subsets) showed larger estimated richness.

Germline CDR1 MDHEN, CDR2 SYDVKM. The trim removed 6 bases at V and 2 bases at J, leaving 6 bases unmatched. There are 15 residues in the CDR3. In the naive CD8 group, cells lacked CD45RO and were positively selected for CCR7, so terminally differentiated effector memory CD45RA+ cells were left out. Only Caucasian adults living in Nashville, Tennessee served as donors. The sequencing input was naive CD8+ T cells from PBMCs. The chain joins TRBV28 to TRBJ2-2; TRBD1 matches at 7 bases. The sequence came from a man between 18 and 29 years old in good health. Some clones in this sample may be carry-over from other donors' samples. CDR3 DNA sequence: TGTGCCAGCAGCCCCGGGACAGTAAACACCGGGGAGCTGTTTTTT. Its translation: CASSPGTVNTGELFF.